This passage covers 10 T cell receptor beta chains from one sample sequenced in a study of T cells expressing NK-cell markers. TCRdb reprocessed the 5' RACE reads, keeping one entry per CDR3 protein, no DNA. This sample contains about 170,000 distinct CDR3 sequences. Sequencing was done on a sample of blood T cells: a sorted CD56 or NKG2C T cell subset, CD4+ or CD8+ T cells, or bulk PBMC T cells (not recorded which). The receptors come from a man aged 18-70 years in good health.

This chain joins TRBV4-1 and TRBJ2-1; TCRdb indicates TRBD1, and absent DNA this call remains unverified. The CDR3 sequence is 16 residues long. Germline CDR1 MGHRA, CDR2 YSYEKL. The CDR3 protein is CASSQEGSGFTYEQFF.

Here the CDR3 reads CASRATENYGYTF. V is TRBV7-9 and J is TRBJ1-2. CDR3 size: 13 residues. Germline V gene sequence: CDR1 SEHNR, CDR2 FQNEAQ (reference sequence). Full variable domain (remainder filled in from reference TRBV7-9 and TRBJ1-2): DTGVSQNPRHKITKRGQNVTFRCDPISEHNRLYWYRQTLGQGPEFLTYFQNEAQLEKSRLLSDRFSAERPKGSFSTLEIQRTEQGDSAMYLCASRATENYGYTFGSGTRLTVV.

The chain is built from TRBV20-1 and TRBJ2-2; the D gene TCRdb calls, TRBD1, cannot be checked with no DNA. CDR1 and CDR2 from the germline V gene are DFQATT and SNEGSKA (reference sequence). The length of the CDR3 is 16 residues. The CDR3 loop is CSAITPGTGDTGELFF.

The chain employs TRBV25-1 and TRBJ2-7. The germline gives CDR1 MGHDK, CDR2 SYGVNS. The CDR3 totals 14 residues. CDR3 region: CASSDGRGSYEQYF.

CDR3: CASSLADRAYENIQYF. The V and J genes are TRBV12-3 or TRBV12-4 and TRBJ2-4; TCRdb picks TRBD1, but there is no DNA to check that call. This CDR3 region has 16 residues.

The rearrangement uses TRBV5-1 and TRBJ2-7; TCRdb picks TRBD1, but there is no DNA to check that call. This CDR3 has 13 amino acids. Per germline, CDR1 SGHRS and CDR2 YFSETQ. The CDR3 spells CASSRERSDEQYF.

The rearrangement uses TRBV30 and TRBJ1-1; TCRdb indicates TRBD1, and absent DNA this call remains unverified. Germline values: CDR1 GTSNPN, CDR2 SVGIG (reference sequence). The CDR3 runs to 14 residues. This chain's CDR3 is CAWSGGVGTNKAFF.

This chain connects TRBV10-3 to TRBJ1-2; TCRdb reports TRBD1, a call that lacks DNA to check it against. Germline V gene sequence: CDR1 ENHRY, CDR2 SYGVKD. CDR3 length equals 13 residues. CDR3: CATLDTADYGYTF.

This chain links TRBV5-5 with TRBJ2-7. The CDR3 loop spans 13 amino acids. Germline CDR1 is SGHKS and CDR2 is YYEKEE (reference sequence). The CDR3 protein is CASSLDNGVEQYF. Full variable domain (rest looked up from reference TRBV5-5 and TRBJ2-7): DAGVTQSPTHLIKTRGQQVTLRCSPISGHKSVSWYQQVLGQGPQFIFQYYEKEERGRGNFPDRFSARQFPNYSSELNVNALLLGDSALYLCASSLDNGVEQYFGPGTRLTVT.

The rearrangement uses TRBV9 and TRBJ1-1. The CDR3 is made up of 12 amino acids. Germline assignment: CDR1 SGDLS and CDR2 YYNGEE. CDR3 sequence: CASSTSKSEAFF.